This TCR beta chain was documented in a study of T cells in Graves' hyperthyroidism and ophthalmopathy. Study results and limitations: With a median lead of approximately 6 months before onset, the model predicted ophthalmopathy.

A Clinical Activity Score of at least 3, a NOSPECS grade of at least 4 and a duration under 3 months were recorded in the ophthalmopathy patients. Every diagnosis used clinical symptoms, serum thyroxine and TRAb, thyroid ultrasound and orbital computed tomography. V was trimmed by 3 bases and J by 6 bases, leaving 19 bases between them. The CDR3 is made up of 16 amino acids. Per the germline V gene, CDR1 is LGHDT and CDR2 is YNNKEL (reference sequence). About this clonotype itself: The target antigen is unknown.

Amplification of TCR beta CDR3 regions used RNA as the template. HTBI primers were the set used in a first-round RT-PCR of the TCR CDR3. Each CDR3 protein is one row after TCRdb ran MiXCR on the multiplex PCR reads. Counted here are roughly 350,000 distinct CDR3 sequences, around 15% occurring once; the ten biggest clones make up around 20%. The sample comprised blood. V usage is TRBV3-1 and J usage is TRBJ2-3, with D maybe TRBD2 (6 bases). This clonotype was obtained from a woman under 40 with Graves' ophthalmopathy. As DNA, the CDR3 is TGTGCCAGCAGCCAGCGTGCGGGACTTCGTAGGGATACGCAGTATTTT. Encoded protein: CASSQRAGLRRDTQYF.